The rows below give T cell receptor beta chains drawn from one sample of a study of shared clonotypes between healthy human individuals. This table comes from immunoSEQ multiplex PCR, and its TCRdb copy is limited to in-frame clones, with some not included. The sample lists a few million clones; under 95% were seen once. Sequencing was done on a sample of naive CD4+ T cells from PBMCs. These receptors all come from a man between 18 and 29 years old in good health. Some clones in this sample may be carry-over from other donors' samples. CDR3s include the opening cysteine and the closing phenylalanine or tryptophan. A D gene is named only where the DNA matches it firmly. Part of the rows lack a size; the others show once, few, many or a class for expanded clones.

CDR3nt: TGCAGCTTTCAAGGGCGGGAATCCTACAATGAGCAGTTCTTC; CDR3aa: CSFQGRESYNEQFF; j_gene: TRBJ2-1; abundance: -; v_gene: TRBV29-1; d_gene: -
CDR3nt: TGTGCCTGGAGTCTAGGAGGGACTTCCTATGAGCAGTTCTTC; CDR3aa: CAWSLGGTSYEQFF; j_gene: TRBJ2-1; abundance: -; v_gene: TRBV30; d_gene: -
CDR3nt: TGTGCCTGGAGTGTAGGGCTAGCCTACGAGCAGTACTTC; CDR3aa: CAWSVGLAYEQYF; j_gene: TRBJ2-7; abundance: -; v_gene: TRBV30; d_gene: -
CDR3nt: TGCGCCACCTCTCGTTCTCCGACAGGGGTTGGCTACGAGCAGTACTTC; CDR3aa: CATSRSPTGVGYEQYF; j_gene: TRBJ2-7; abundance: -; v_gene: TRBV5-1; d_gene: TRBD1
CDR3nt: TGTGCCAGCTCACCAATTGCGGGTAGCAATCAGCCCCAGCATTTT; CDR3aa: CASSPIAGSNQPQHF; j_gene: TRBJ1-5; abundance: -; v_gene: TRBV18; d_gene: -
CDR3nt: TGTGCCAGCAGTGAGGCGAGGGGAAGCTCCTACGAGCAGTACTTC; CDR3aa: CASSEARGSSYEQYF; j_gene: TRBJ2-7; abundance: -; v_gene: TRBV25-1; d_gene: -
CDR3nt: TGCGCCAGCAGCTTAGGGACAGGGGGCTCTGGAAACACCATATATTTT; CDR3aa: CASSLGTGGSGNTIYF; j_gene: TRBJ1-3; abundance: -; v_gene: TRBV5-1; d_gene: TRBD1
CDR3nt: TGTGCCAGCAGCTTAGGACACTTGAACACTGAAGCTTTCTTT; CDR3aa: CASSLGHLNTEAFF; j_gene: TRBJ1-1; abundance: -; v_gene: TRBV7-8; d_gene: -
CDR3nt: TGTGCCAGCAGTGAAGGCAGGGGGCGATACGAGCAGTACTTC; CDR3aa: CASSEGRGRYEQYF; j_gene: TRBJ2-7; abundance: -; v_gene: TRBV6-1; d_gene: TRBD1
CDR3nt: TGTGCCAGCATGTTGGCAGGGGGCTTGGAGACCCAGTACTTC; CDR3aa: CASMLAGGLETQYF; j_gene: TRBJ2-5; abundance: -; v_gene: TRBV28; d_gene: TRBD1
CDR3nt: TGCGCCAGCAGCCCCCTCGGACAGGGAGCTCGGGGCTACACCTTC; CDR3aa: CASSPLGQGARGYTF; j_gene: TRBJ1-2; abundance: once; v_gene: TRBV4-1; d_gene: TRBD1
CDR3nt: TGCGCCAGCAGTGAGCTAAGACCCGGGACTCACGACGAGCAGTACTTC; CDR3aa: CASSELRPGTHDEQYF; j_gene: TRBJ2-7; abundance: -; v_gene: TRBV10-1; d_gene: -
CDR3nt: TGTGCCAGCAGTTCCCCTAGCGGGACTAGCACAGATACGCAGTATTTT; CDR3aa: CASSSPSGTSTDTQYF; j_gene: TRBJ2-3; abundance: once; v_gene: TRBV7-9; d_gene: TRBD2
CDR3nt: TGTGCCACCAGCAGACCGGCGGACAGACCTTACGAGCAGTACTTC; CDR3aa: CATSRPADRPYEQYF; j_gene: TRBJ2-7; abundance: -; v_gene: TRBV15; d_gene: -
CDR3nt: TGTGCCAGCAGCCCCCTCGACAGGGACTACACCGGGGAGCTGTTTTTT; CDR3aa: CASSPLDRDYTGELFF; j_gene: TRBJ2-2; abundance: -; v_gene: TRBV14; d_gene: -